Each of the 30 T cell receptor beta chains below was sequenced from the same sample in a study of identifying expanded T cells in peripheral blood. Sequencing used immunoSEQ multiplex PCR; TCRdb keeps in-frame clones, though not all of them. The data hold around 84,000 clones, with roughly 90% observed a single time. Source material: blood. Source of these receptors: a person aged 18 to 70 in good health.

This chain links TRBV18 with TRBJ2-1; TRBD2 matches at 7 bases. The V gene's germline CDR1 is KGHSH and CDR2 LQKENI. This CDR3 region has 15 residues. The V and J ends lost 0 bases and 6 bases, in that order; junction bases with no gene match: 5. The CDR3 spells CASSPPNGGINEQFF. The CDR3 DNA sequence: TGTGCCAGCTCACCACCGAACGGGGGGATCAATGAGCAGTTCTTC.

This rearrangement joins TRBV2 to TRBJ2-3; 7 nucleotides line up with TRBD1. Germline loops: CDR1 SNHLY, CDR2 FYNNEI. CDR3 length equals 15 residues. V was clipped by 6 bases and J by 0 bases; unmatched bases: 6. The CDR3 region is CASRVPGQSTDTQYF. CDR3 sequence (DNA): TGTGCCAGCAGGGTTCCGGGACAGAGCACAGATACGCAGTATTTT.

This clone has a single count. This CDR3 reads CASSELGHLYGYTF. CDR3 coding DNA: TGTGCCAGCAGTGAATTGGGGCACCTCTATGGCTACACCTTC. The chain couples TRBV25-1 to TRBJ1-2, with a possible D match to TRBD1 (5 bases). Per the germline V gene, CDR1 is MGHDK and CDR2 is SYGVNS. The CDR3 sequence is 14 residues long. Trimming removed 1 base at V and 4 bases at J, with 10 bases between.

The chain has TRBV19 and TRBJ1-2; TRBD1 might be the D (6 bases). CDR3 length equals 14 residues. Per the germline V gene, CDR1 is LNHDA and CDR2 is SQIVND (reference sequence). V lost 3 bases to trimming and J lost 8 bases, with 16 bases between them. The CDR3 nucleotides are TGTGCCAGTAGTATCGACGGGGGCGCGGGGGGCTACACCTTC. Translation gives CASSIDGGAGGYTF.

This chain uses TRBV25-1 with TRBJ2-7; D unclear. This CDR3 has 12 amino acids. Germline CDR1 reads MGHDK; CDR2 reads SYGVNS. Trimming removed 3 bases from V and 3 bases from J, with 6 bases in between. CDR3 sequence reads: CASSDDNYEQYF. DNA of the CDR3: TGTGCCAGCAGTGACGATAACTACGAGCAGTACTTC.

V usage is TRBV19 and J usage is TRBJ2-4; D remains ambiguous. With 0 bases removed from V and 9 bases from J, the gap between germline ends came to 18 bases. The CDR3 loop spans 16 amino acids. Germline-derived CDR1 and CDR2 are LNHDA and SQIVND (reference sequence). The CDR3 loop reads CASSIDLNSVFSIQYF. CDR3 coding DNA: TGTGCCAGTAGTATAGATTTGAATTCAGTGTTCAGCATTCAGTACTTC.

In regard to this clone: The identical CDR3 is also encoded by other nucleotide sequences in the sample. The rearrangement joins TRBV5-1 to TRBJ2-1; 10 bases map to TRBD1. This CDR3 contains 14 residues. Germline CDR1 reads SGHRS; CDR2 reads YFSETQ. With 3 bases clipped from V and 5 bases from J, the junction kept 2 bases outside the gene matches. CDR3 sequence: CASSSGQGNNEQFF. In DNA, the CDR3 is TGCGCCAGCAGCTCGGGACAGGGGAACAATGAGCAGTTCTTC.

The chain recombines TRBV5-6 with TRBJ1-2, with a tentative D call TRBD1 (6 bases). The CDR3 is 12 amino acids. Trimming pared 7 bases from V and 4 bases from J, leaving 11 bases between. In germline, CDR1 is SGHDT, CDR2 YYEEEE. The CDR3 DNA follows: TGTGCCAGCTCAGACAGGTTCTATGGCTACACCTTC. This sequence encodes CASSDRFYGYTF. Full variable domain (rest looked up from reference TRBV5-6 and TRBJ1-2): DAGVTQSPTHLIKTRGQQVTLRCSPKSGHDTVSWYQQALGQGPQFIFQYYEEEERQRGNFPDRFSGHQFPNYSSELNVNALLLGDSALYLCASSDRFYGYTFGSGTRLTVV.

This chain connects TRBV6-5 to TRBJ1-3; D is uncertain. Germline loops: CDR1 MNHEY, CDR2 SVGAGI. The CDR3 covers 14 residues. V shed 6 bases and J shed 0 bases, with 9 bases lying between them. CDR3 sequence: CASSPGHSGNTIYF. The CDR3 nucleotides are TGTGCCAGCAGCCCGGGCCACTCTGGAAACACCATATATTTT.

The chain carries TRBV19 and TRBJ1-2; tentative D call: TRBD1 (5 bases). Germline lookup yields CDR1 LNHDA and CDR2 SQIVND (reference sequence). This CDR3 region has 16 residues. With 6 bases removed from V and 1 base from J, the gap between germline ends came to 18 bases. DNA of the CDR3: TGTGCCAGTAGCCCTGGGGTTAGGGGCAGTAACTATGGCTACACCTTC. It translates to CASSPGVRGSNYGYTF. Variable domain in full (rest from reference TRBV19 and TRBJ1-2): DGGITQSPKYLFRKEGQNVTLSCEQNLNHDAMYWYRQDPGQGLRLIYYSQIVNDFQKGDIAEGYSVSREKKESFPLTVTSAQKNPTAFYLCASSPGVRGSNYGYTFGSGTRLTVV.

The V gene is TRBV5-4, the J gene TRBJ1-6, with unresolved D. CDR1 is SGHNT and CDR2 is YYREEE in the germline V gene (reference sequence). The ends were cut back, 4 bases at V and 3 bases at J, with 8 bases in the middle. The CDR3 runs 14 residues. As DNA, the CDR3 is TGTGCCAGCAGCATACAAGTCTATAATTCACCCCTCCACTTT. Translated: CASSIQVYNSPLHF.

This chain links TRBV5-6 with TRBJ2-3, with no clear D. Trimming shortened V by 3 bases and J by 5 bases, and 10 bases separated the two germline ends. The CDR3 is made up of 13 amino acids. Germline V gene data show CDR1 as SGHDT and CDR2 as YYEEEE. The CDR3 loop reads CASSSTLVDTQYF. CDR3 nucleotide sequence: TGTGCCAGCAGCTCCACCCTAGTAGATACGCAGTATTTT.

This chain connects TRBV19 to TRBJ1-5, with a tentative D call TRBD1 (5 bases). CDR1 LNHDA and CDR2 SQIVND come from the germline V gene (reference sequence). With 0 bases removed from V and 0 bases from J, the gap between germline ends came to 12 bases. This CDR3 has 17 residues. CDR3 sequence reads: CASSIEGGDFSNQPQHF. Written as DNA, the CDR3 is TGTGCCAGTAGTATAGAAGGAGGGGACTTTAGCAATCAGCCCCAGCATTTT. Drawing the rest from reference TRBV19 and TRBJ1-5, the complete variable domain is DGGITQSPKYLFRKEGQNVTLSCEQNLNHDAMYWYRQDPGQGLRLIYYSQIVNDFQKGDIAEGYSVSREKKESFPLTVTSAQKNPTAFYLCASSIEGGDFSNQPQHFGDGTRLSIL.

The chain links TRBV9 to TRBJ1-1; D not resolved. CDR1 and CDR2 from the germline V gene are SGDLS and YYNGEE. The CDR3 extends over 13 amino acids. Trimming removed 3 bases at V and 5 bases at J, with 11 bases between. The CDR3 bases are TGTGCCAGCAGCGGAGGGATTTGGACTGAAGCTTTCTTT. Translated, it gives CASSGGIWTEAFF.

The table lists this clone with a count of one. The V call is TRBV7-9, the J call TRBJ1-4, with 9 nucleotides matching TRBD1. This CDR3 has 14 amino acids. The junction had 10 bases not matched to a gene; V was cut back by 11 bases and J by 6 bases. Germline CDR1 and CDR2: SEHNR and FQNEAQ (reference sequence). CDR3 residues: CARFRGQGDEKLFF. The CDR3 region has the DNA TGTGCCCGGTTTCGGGGACAGGGTGATGAAAAACTGTTTTTT.

The chain uses TRBV11-2 and TRBJ1-2; D gene ambiguous. Germline CDR1 and CDR2: SGHAT and FQNNGV. The V end lost 1 base, the J end lost 1 base, and 7 bases lay between the germline ends. The CDR3 spans 14 residues. The CDR3 nucleotides are TGTGCCAGCAGCTTAGGCTCCGATAACTATGGCTACACCTTC. Translation: CASSLGSDNYGYTF.

The CDR3 region is CASSNRVVRNTGELFF. The CDR3, as DNA: TGTGCCAGCAGTAACAGGGTGGTACGGAACACCGGGGAGCTGTTTTTT. The gene calls are TRBV27 and TRBJ2-2; tentatively, D is TRBD1 (6 bases). The length of the CDR3 is 16 residues. CDR1 MNHEY and CDR2 SMNVEV come from the germline V gene (reference sequence). V was shortened by 5 bases and J by 1 base, with 14 bases between the two germline ends.

The rearrangement joins TRBV20-1 to TRBJ1-4; D ambiguous. Trimming removed 5 bases from V and 8 bases from J, with 9 bases in between. Germline CDR1 and CDR2: DFQATT and SNEGSKA (reference sequence). The CDR3 has 11 amino acids. The CDR3 DNA is TGCAGTGCTCCCCAAGGGGAAAAACTGTTTTTT. Its translation: CSAPQGEKLFF.

This chain joins TRBV27 and TRBJ1-1; no clear D gene. The CDR3 covers 14 residues. V gave up 6 bases and J gave up 1 base, with 12 bases separating them. Per germline, CDR1 MNHEY and CDR2 SMNVEV (reference sequence). The CDR3 protein is CASRPWAGNTEAFF. The CDR3 nucleotides are TGTGCCAGCAGGCCCTGGGCAGGGAACACTGAAGCTTTCTTT.

This clone was picked up a small number of times. This chain connects TRBV5-1 to TRBJ2-7; 8 bases align to TRBD1. This CDR3 has 14 amino acids. Germline V gene sequence: CDR1 SGHRS, CDR2 YFSETQ. V dropped 4 bases and J dropped 3; count of bases not matched to a gene: 6. CDR3 bases: TGCGCCAGCAGCCACAGGGGGGAAGTCTACGAGCAGTACTTC. It translates to CASSHRGEVYEQYF.

Here the CDR3 reads CASSYPGLNTEAFF. In nucleotides, the CDR3 is TGTGCCAGCAGTTATCCGGGACTAAACACTGAAGCTTTCTTT. The rearrangement joins TRBV6-6 to TRBJ1-1; D is perhaps TRBD1 (5 bases). The CDR3 consists of 14 residues. Trimming cost V 3 bases and J 2 bases, with 10 bases left between them. Germline lookup yields CDR1 MNHNY and CDR2 SVGAGI (reference sequence).

The chain combines TRBV9 with TRBJ1-2; TRBD1 matches at 9 bases. The germline V gene has CDR1 SGDLS and CDR2 YYNGEE. Germline trimming cut 3 bases from V and 2 bases from J; bases unmatched to any gene: 2. This CDR3 is 14 amino acids long. The DNA for the CDR3 is TGTGCCAGCAGCGCCGGGACAGGGAACTATGGCTACACCTTC. It yields the protein CASSAGTGNYGYTF.

The CDR3 nucleotides are TGTGCCAGCAGGGCCAGGGGCACAAATGATTGGGCTTTCTTT. Its translation: CASRARGTNDWAFF. This chain joins TRBV6-1 and TRBJ1-1; possibly TRBD1 for D (6 bases). The V end lost 6 bases, the J end lost 11 bases, and 22 bases lay between the germline ends. Germline CDR1 and CDR2: MNHNS and SASEGT. The CDR3 length is 14 residues.

DNA for the CDR3: TGCGCCAGCAGCCAAGACCGGACAGCACTATATGGCTACACCTTC. It translates to CASSQDRTALYGYTF. V usage is TRBV4-3 and J usage is TRBJ1-2, with a possible D match to TRBD1 (6 bases). CDR3 length: 15 amino acids. V was trimmed by 0 bases and J by 5 bases, leaving 13 bases between them. In germline, CDR1 is LGHNA, CDR2 YSLEER.

This chain connects TRBV19 to TRBJ1-2; D not certain. The CDR3 is 13 residues long. V was trimmed by 7 bases and J by 4 bases, leaving 13 bases between them. Germline V lookup: CDR1 LNHDA, CDR2 SQIVND (reference sequence). The DNA of the CDR3 is TGTGCCAGTAACCCTGGTGGCCTCTATGGCTACACCTTC. This sequence encodes CASNPGGLYGYTF. Combining the CDR3 with reference TRBV19 and TRBJ1-2 gives the whole variable domain DGGITQSPKYLFRKEGQNVTLSCEQNLNHDAMYWYRQDPGQGLRLIYYSQIVNDFQKGDIAEGYSVSREKKESFPLTVTSAQKNPTAFYLCASNPGGLYGYTFGSGTRLTVV.

The chain joins TRBV4-1 to TRBJ1-1; D remains ambiguous. Germline V gives CDR1 MGHRA, CDR2 YSYEKL. The CDR3 extends over 12 amino acids. Trimming cost V 6 bases and J 3 bases, with 8 bases left between them. The CDR3 nucleotides are TGCGCCAGCAGAGCACCGTACACTGAAGCTTTCTTT. It specifies CASRAPYTEAFF.

The gene calls are TRBV2 and TRBJ2-3; D unclear. Germline loops: CDR1 SNHLY, CDR2 FYNNEI. V shed 2 bases and J shed 5 bases, with 8 bases lying between them. This CDR3 has 13 residues. CDR3 sequence reads: CASSELGQDTQYF. The CDR3 region has the DNA TGTGCCAGCAGTGAACTGGGTCAAGATACGCAGTATTTT.

The chain combines TRBV7-3 with TRBJ2-3, with 11 nucleotides matching TRBD2. Trimming cost V 6 bases and J 4 bases; bases outside gene matches: 9. CDR1 SGHTA and CDR2 FQGTGA come from the germline V gene. This CDR3 comprises 16 residues. The CDR3 region has the DNA TGTGCCAGCAGACCCACTAGCGGGAGTACCGCAGATACGCAGTATTTT. Protein: CASRPTSGSTADTQYF. Drawing the rest from reference TRBV7-3 and TRBJ2-3, the complete variable domain is GAGVSQTPSNKVTEKGKYVELRCDPISGHTALYWYRQSLGQGPEFLIYFQGTGAADDSGLPNDRFFAVRPEGSVSTLKIQRTERGDSAVYLCASRPTSGSTADTQYFGPGTRLTVL.

CDR3 residues: CATSRDVRAPGNTIYF. In DNA, the CDR3 is TGTGCCACCAGCAGAGATGTCAGGGCGCCCGGAAACACCATATATTTT. The rearrangement links TRBV15 to TRBJ1-3, with a weak D call TRBD1 (5 bases). The CDR3 length is 16 residues. CDR1 LNHNV and CDR2 YYDKDF come from the germline V gene (reference sequence). The V end lost 0 bases, the J end lost 4 bases, and 13 bases lay between the germline ends.

The chain combines TRBV5-5 with TRBJ1-6, with D unresolved. V was clipped by 2 bases and J by 0 bases, with 15 bases between them. The CDR3 covers 18 residues. CDR1 and CDR2 from the germline V gene are SGHKS and YYEKEE (reference sequence). The CDR3 sequence is CASSLTAQRSSYNSPLHF. The CDR3 bases are TGTGCCAGCAGCTTAACGGCGCAGAGAAGCTCCTATAATTCACCCCTCCACTTT.